This T cell receptor (beta chain) was captured by sequencing in a study of vaccination effects on CD4 cells after COVID-19. The CDR3 runs to 14 residues. Germline V gives CDR1 SGHTA, CDR2 FQGNSA. V gave up 4 bases and J gave up 11 bases; unmatched junction bases: 4. Generated by immunoSEQ multiplex PCR, the TCRdb table keeps only in-frame clones and is missing some. The table includes around 25,000 clones, around 70% detected once. Before sequencing, viral peptide pools were used by the ViraFEST assay to expand antigen-specific CD4+ T cells. Having been cultured for 9 to 11 days, the cells underwent CD4+ T cell isolation. Vaccinees lacked prior SARS-CoV-2 infection and tested negative for nucleocapsid antibodies. Both day 3 and day 7 saw half the medium replaced with IL-2 medium. General study findings and limits: Clones arising from infection and from vaccination showed marked clonal contraction late after vaccination.

A word on this clone: Its matching antigen is unknown.

The rearrangement links TRBV7-2 to TRBJ2-3; 15 positions agree with TRBD2. This sequence originates from a human donor who received a COVID-19 vaccine. Sample: CD4+ T cells from PBMCs cultured with SARS-CoV-2 spike peptides, taken before COVID-19 vaccination. The CDR3 DNA is TGTGCCAGCAGCTGGACTAGCGGGGGGGTGGGGCAGTATTTT. Its translation: CASSWTSGGVGQYF.